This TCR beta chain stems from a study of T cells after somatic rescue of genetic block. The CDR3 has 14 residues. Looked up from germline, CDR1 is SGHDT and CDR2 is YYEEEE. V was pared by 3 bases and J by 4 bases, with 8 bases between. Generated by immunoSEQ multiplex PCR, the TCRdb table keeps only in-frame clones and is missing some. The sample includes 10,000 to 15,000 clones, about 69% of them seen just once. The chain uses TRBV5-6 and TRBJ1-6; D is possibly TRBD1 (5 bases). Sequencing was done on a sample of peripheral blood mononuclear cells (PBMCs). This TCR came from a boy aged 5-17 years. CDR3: CASSWGGYNSPLHF. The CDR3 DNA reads TGTGCCAGCAGCTGGGGGGGATATAATTCACCCCTCCACTTT.